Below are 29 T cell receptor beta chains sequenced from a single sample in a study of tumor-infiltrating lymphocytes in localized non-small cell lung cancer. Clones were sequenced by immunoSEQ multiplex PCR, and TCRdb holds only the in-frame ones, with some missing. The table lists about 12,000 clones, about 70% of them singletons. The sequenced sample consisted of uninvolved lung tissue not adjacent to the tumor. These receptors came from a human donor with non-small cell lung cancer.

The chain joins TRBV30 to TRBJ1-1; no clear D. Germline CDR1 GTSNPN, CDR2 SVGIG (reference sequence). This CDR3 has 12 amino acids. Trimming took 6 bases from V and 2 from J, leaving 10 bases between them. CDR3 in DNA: TGTGCCTGCGTTAGAAGAAACACTGAAGCTTTCTTT. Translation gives CACVRRNTEAFF.

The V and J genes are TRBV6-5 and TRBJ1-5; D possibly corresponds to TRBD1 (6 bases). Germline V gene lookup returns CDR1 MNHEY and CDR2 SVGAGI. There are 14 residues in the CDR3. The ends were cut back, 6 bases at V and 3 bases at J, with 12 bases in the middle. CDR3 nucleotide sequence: TGTGCCAGCAGGGATACAGGGCCCAATCAGCCCCAGCATTTT. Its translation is CASRDTGPNQPQHF.

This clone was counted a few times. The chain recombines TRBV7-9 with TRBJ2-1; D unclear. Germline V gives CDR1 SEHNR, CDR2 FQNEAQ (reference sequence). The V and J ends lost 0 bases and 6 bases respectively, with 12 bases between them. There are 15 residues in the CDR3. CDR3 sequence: CASSLAGSWGNEQFF. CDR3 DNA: TGTGCCAGCAGCTTAGCGGGGTCCTGGGGCAATGAGCAGTTCTTC.

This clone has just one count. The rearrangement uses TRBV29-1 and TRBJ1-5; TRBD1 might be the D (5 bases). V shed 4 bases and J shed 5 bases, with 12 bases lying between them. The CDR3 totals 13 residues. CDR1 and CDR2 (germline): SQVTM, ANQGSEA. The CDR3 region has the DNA TGCAGCGTTGGGGGGGATTGGGATCAGCCCCAGCATTTT. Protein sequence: CSVGGDWDQPQHF.

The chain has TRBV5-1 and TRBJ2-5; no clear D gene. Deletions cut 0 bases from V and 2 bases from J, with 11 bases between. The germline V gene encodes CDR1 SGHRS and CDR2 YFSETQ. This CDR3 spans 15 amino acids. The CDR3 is CASSLVPLNQETQYF. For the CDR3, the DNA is TGCGCCAGCAGCTTGGTGCCTCTAAATCAAGAGACCCAGTACTTC.

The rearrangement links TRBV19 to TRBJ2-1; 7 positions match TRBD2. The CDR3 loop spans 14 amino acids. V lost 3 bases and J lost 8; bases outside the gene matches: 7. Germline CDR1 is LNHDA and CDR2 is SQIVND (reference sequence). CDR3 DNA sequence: TGTGCCAGTAGTATGAGGCGGGAGCCATATGAGCAGTTCTTC. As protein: CASSMRREPYEQFF.

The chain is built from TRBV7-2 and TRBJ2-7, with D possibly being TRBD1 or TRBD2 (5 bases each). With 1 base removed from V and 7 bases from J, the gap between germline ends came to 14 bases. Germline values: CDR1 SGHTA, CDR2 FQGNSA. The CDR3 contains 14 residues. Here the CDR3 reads CASSLGGRLGEQYF. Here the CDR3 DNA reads TGTGCCAGCAGCTTAGGGGGGAGATTGGGAGAGCAGTACTTC.

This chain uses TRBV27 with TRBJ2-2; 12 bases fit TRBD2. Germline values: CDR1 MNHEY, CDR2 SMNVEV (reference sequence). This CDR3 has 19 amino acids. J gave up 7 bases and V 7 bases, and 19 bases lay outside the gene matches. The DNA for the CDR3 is TGTGCCAGCACCCCAAGGGGCCTAGCGGGAGGGCCGAAGGGCGGGGAGCTGTTTTTT. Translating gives CASTPRGLAGGPKGGELFF.

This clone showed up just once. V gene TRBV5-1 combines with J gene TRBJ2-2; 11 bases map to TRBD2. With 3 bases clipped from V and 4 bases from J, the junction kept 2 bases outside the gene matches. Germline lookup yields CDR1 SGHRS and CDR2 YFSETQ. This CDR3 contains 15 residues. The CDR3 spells CASSSLAGGTGELFF. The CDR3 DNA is TGCGCCAGCAGCTCCCTAGCGGGGGGCACCGGGGAGCTGTTTTTT.

The CDR3 DNA reads TGTGCCAGCAGCTCAGGGTTCTCGGGGGAGCAGTACTTC. It is translated as CASSSGFSGEQYF. J is TRBJ2-7 and V is TRBV11-2; D is possibly TRBD1 or TRBD2 (5 bases each). CDR3 size: 13 residues. Per the germline V gene, CDR1 is SGHAT and CDR2 is FQNNGV. Trimming removed 4 bases at V and 7 bases at J, with 14 bases between.

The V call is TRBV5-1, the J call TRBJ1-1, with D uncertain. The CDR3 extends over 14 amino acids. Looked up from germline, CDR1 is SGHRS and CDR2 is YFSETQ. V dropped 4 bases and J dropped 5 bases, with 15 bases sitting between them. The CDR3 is CASSPQAVGTEAFF. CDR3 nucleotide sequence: TGCGCCAGCAGCCCGCAGGCCGTGGGGACTGAAGCTTTCTTT.

CDR3 sequence: CASSPLALGSGRTDTQYF. Written as DNA, the CDR3 is TGCGCCAGCAGCCCCTTAGCGCTCGGTAGCGGGAGGACAGATACGCAGTATTTT. The gene calls are TRBV4-1 and TRBJ2-3; 10 bases line up with TRBD2. The junction had 13 bases not matched to a gene; V was cut back by 4 bases and J by 3 bases. Germline V CDR1 and CDR2: MGHRA, YSYEKL. The CDR3 sequence is 18 residues long.

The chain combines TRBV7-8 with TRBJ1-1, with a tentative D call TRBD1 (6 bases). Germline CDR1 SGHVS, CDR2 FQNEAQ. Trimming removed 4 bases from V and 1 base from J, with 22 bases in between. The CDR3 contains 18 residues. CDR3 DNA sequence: TGTGCCAGCAGCTCGACCTGGGACACACGATACGGGAACACTGAAGCTTTCTTT. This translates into CASSSTWDTRYGNTEAFF.

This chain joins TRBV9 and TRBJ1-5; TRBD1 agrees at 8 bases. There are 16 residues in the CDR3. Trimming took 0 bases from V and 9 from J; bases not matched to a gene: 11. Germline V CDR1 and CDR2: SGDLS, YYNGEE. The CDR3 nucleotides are TGTGCCAGCAGCGTAGGTGCAGGGGGCGCAGGGATGCCCCAGCATTTT. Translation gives CASSVGAGGAGMPQHF. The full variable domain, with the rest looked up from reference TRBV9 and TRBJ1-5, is DSGVTQTPKHLITATGQRVTLRCSPRSGDLSVYWYQQSLDQGLQFLIQYYNGEERAKGNILERFSAQQFPDLHSELNLSSLELGDSALYFCASSVGAGGAGMPQHFGDGTRLSIL.

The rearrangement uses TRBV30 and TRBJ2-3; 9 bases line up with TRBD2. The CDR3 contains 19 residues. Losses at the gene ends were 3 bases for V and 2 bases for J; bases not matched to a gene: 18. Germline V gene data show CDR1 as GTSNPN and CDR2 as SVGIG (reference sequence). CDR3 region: CAWRIDPLAGYLSTDTQYF. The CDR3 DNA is TGTGCCTGGAGGATTGACCCGCTAGCGGGGTACCTTTCCACAGATACGCAGTATTTT.

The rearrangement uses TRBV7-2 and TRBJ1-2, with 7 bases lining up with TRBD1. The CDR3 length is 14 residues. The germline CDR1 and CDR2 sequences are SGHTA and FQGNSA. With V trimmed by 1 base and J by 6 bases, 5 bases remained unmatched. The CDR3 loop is CASSLGDRVHGYTF. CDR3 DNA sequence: TGTGCCAGCAGCTTAGGAGACAGGGTCCATGGCTACACCTTC.

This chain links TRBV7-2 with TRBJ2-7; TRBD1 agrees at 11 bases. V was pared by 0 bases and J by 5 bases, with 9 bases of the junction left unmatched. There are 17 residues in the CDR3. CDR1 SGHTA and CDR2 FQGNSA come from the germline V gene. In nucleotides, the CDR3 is TGTGCCAGCAGCTTAGCGCTATGGACAGGGGGCATCAACGAGCAGTACTTC. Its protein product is CASSLALWTGGINEQYF.

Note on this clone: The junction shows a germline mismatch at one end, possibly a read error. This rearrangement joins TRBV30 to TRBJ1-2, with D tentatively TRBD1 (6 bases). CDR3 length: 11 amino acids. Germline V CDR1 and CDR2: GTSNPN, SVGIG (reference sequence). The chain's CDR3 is CAWTKGVAESF. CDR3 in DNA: TGTGCCTGGACGAAGGGGGTGGCAGAATCCTTC.

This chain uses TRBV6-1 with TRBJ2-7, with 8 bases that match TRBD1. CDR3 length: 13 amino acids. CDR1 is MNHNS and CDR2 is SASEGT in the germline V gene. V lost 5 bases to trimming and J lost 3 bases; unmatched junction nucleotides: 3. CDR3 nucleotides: TGTGCCAGCAGTTTAGGACAGGGCTACGAGCAGTACTTC. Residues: CASSLGQGYEQYF.

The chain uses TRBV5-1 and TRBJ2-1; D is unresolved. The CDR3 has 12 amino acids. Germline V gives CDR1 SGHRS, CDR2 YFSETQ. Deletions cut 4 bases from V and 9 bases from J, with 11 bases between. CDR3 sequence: CASSLTLIEQFF. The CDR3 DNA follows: TGCGCCAGCAGCCTCACATTGATTGAGCAGTTCTTC.

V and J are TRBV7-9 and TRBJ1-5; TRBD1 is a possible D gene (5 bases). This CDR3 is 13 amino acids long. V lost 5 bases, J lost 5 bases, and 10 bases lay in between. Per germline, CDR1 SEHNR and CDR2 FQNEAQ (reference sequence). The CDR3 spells CASSVGTYQPQHF. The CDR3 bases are TGTGCCAGCAGCGTCGGGACGTATCAGCCCCAGCATTTT.

CDR3 in DNA: TGTGCCAGCAGCTTGCAGCGTGGACCCTCCGAGCAGTACTTC. Its protein product is CASSLQRGPSEQYF. The V gene is TRBV11-1, the J gene TRBJ2-7; D unresolved. V was shortened by 3 bases and J by 6 bases, with 15 bases between the two germline ends. The CDR3 is 14 amino acids. Germline V lookup: CDR1 SGHAT, CDR2 FQDESV (reference sequence).

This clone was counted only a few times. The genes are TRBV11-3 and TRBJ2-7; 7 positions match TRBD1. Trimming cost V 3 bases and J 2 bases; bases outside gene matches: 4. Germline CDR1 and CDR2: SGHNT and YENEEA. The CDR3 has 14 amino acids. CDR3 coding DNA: TGTGCCAGCAGCTTTCGAGGGGGCACCTACGAGCAGTACTTC. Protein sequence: CASSFRGGTYEQYF.

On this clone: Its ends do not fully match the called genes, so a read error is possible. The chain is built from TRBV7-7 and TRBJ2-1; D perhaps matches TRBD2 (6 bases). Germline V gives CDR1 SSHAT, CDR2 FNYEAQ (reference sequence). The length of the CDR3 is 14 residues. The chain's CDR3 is CASSLAPGSNEQFF. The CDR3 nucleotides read TGTGCTAGCAGCCTAGCGCCTGGGAGCAATGAGCAGTTCTTC.

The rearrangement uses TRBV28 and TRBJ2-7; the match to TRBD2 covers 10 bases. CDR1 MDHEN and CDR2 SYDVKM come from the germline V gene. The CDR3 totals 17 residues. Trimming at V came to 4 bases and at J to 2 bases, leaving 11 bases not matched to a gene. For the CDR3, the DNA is TGTGCCAGCAGTTCCATAGCTAGCGGGAGCCCTGCCTACGAGCAGTACTTC. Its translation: CASSSIASGSPAYEQYF.

The CDR3 here is CASSLEGQGPYEAFF. The CDR3 nucleotides read TGTGCCAGCAGCTTAGAGGGACAGGGGCCTTATGAAGCTTTCTTT. The chain uses TRBV7-2 and TRBJ1-1, with 10 nucleotides matching TRBD1. The CDR3 runs to 15 residues. CDR1 is SGHTA, CDR2 FQGNSA, per germline. With 1 base clipped from V and 7 bases from J, the junction kept 6 bases outside the gene matches.

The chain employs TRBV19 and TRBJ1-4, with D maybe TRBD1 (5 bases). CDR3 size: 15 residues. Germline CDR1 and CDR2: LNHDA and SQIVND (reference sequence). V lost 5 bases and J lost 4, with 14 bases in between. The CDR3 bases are TGTGCCAGTAGTCCCTCAGGGCTCGATAATGAAAAACTGTTTTTT. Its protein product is CASSPSGLDNEKLFF.

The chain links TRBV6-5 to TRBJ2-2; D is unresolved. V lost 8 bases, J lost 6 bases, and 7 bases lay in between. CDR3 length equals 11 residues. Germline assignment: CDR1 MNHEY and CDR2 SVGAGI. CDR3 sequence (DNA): TGTGCCAGCCGCCTGGCCGGGGAGCTGTTTTTT. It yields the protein CASRLAGELFF.

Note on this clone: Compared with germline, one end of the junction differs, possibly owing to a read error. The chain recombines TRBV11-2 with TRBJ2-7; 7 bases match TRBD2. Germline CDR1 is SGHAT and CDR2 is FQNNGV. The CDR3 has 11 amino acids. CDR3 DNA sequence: TGTGCCAGCAGCTTAATGGGGGACTATAGATTC. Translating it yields CASSLMGDYRF.